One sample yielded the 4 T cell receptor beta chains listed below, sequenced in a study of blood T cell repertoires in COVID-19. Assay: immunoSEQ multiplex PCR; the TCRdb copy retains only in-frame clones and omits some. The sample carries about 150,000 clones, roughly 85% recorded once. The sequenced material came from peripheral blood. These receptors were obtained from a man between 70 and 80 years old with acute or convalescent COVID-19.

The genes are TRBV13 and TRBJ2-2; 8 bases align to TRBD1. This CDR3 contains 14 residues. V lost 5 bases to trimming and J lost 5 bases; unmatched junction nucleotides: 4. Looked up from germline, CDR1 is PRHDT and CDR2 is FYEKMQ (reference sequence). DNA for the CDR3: TGTGCCAGCAGCCGGGACAGGCGTACCGGGGAGCTGTTTTTT. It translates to CASSRDRRTGELFF.

The DNA of the CDR3 is TGTGCCAGCAGCTTGGGCCAGGCGCACTATGGCTACACCTTC. Translating it yields CASSLGQAHYGYTF. The chain recombines TRBV5-8 with TRBJ1-2; D is uncertain. CDR3 length: 14 residues. CDR1 is SGHTS, CDR2 YDEGEE, per germline. Trimming cost V 0 bases and J 3 bases, with 9 bases left between them. The variable domain in full, completed from reference TRBV5-8 and TRBJ1-2, reads EAGVTQSPTHLIKTRGQQATLRCSPISGHTSVYWYQQALGLGLQFLLWYDEGEERNRGNFPPRFSGRQFPNYSSELNVNALELEDSALYLCASSLGQAHYGYTFGSGTRLTVV.

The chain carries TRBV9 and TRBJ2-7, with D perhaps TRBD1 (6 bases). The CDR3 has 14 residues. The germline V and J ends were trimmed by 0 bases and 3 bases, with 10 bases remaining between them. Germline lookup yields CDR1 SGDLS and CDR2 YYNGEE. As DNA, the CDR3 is TGTGCCAGCAGCGTAGAAGAAGGGGGCTACGAGCAGTACTTC. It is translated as CASSVEEGGYEQYF.

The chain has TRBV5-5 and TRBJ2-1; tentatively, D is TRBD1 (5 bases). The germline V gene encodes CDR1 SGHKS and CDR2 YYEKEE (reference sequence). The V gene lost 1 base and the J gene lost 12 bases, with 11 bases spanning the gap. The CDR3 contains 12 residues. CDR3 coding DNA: TGTGCCAGCAGCTTGAGGGGCGCGGCGCAGTTCTTC. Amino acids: CASSLRGAAQFF. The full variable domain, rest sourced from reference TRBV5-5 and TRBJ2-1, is DAGVTQSPTHLIKTRGQQVTLRCSPISGHKSVSWYQQVLGQGPQFIFQYYEKEERGRGNFPDRFSARQFPNYSSELNVNALLLGDSALYLCASSLRGAAQFFGPGTRLTVL.